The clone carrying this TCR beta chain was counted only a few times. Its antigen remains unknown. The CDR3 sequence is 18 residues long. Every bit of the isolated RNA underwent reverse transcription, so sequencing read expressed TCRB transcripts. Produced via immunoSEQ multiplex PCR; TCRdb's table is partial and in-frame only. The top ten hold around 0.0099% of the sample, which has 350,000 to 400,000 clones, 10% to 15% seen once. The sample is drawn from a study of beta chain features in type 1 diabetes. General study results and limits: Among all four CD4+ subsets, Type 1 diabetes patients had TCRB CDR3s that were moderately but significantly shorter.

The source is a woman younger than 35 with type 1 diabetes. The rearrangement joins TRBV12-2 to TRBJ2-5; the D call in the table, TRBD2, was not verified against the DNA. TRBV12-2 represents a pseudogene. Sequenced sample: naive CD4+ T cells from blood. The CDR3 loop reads CASRLVPPMAGGLETQYF. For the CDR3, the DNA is TGTGCAAGTCGCTTGGTTCCCCCAATGGCGGGGGGGCTGGAGACCCAGTACTTC.